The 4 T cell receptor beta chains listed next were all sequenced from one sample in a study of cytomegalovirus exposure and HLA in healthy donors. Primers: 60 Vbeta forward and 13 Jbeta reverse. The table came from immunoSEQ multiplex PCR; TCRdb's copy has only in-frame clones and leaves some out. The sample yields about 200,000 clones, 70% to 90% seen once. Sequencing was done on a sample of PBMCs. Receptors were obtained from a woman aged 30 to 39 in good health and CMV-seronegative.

Here the CDR3 DNA reads TGTGCCAGCAGCTCTGCTTGGGCCACAGATACGCAGTATTTT. It translates to CASSSAWATDTQYF. This rearrangement joins TRBV11-2 to TRBJ2-3, with D uncertain. CDR3 size: 14 residues. The V end lost 4 bases, the J end lost 2 bases, and 10 bases lay between the germline ends. Germline CDR1 SGHAT, CDR2 FQNNGV.

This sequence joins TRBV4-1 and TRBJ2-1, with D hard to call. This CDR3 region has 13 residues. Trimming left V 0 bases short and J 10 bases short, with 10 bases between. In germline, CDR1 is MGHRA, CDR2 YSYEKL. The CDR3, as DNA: TGCGCCAGCAGCCAAGATCGGTGGCGGGAGCAGTTCTTC. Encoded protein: CASSQDRWREQFF.

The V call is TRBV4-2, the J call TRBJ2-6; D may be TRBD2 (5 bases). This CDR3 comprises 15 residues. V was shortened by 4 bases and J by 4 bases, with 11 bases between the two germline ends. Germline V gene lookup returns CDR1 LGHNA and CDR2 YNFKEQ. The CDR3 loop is CASSPRGTGANVLTF. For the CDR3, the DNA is TGTGCCAGCAGCCCTCGGGGTACCGGGGCCAACGTCCTGACTTTC.

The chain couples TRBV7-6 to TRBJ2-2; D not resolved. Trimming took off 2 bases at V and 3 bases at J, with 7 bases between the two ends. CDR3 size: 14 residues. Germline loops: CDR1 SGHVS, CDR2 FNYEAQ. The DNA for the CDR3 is TGTGCCAGCAGCTTAAGTCCGGACACCGGGGAGCTGTTTTTT. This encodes CASSLSPDTGELFF.